The 14 T cell receptor beta chains reported below all come from one sample, sequenced in a study of CD8 T cells in Susac syndrome. After extraction with the RNeasy kit, about 0.45 to 1 ug of the RNA was reverse transcribed using random hexamers. TCRdb processed the immunoSEQ multiplex PCR reads anew with MiXCR; each CDR3 protein has one entry. The sample lists around 140,000 distinct CDR3 sequences; roughly 94% were seen once. Sequenced sample: CD4+ T cells from PBMCs. These receptors were collected from a human donor in good health.

This clonotype appeared once. This chain joins TRBV7-9 and TRBJ1-2; 11 bases align to TRBD1. The V segment lost 4 bases and the J segment 5 bases; nucleotides outside the gene matches: 6. Germline V lookup: CDR1 SEHNR, CDR2 FQNEAQ (reference sequence). This CDR3 is 15 amino acids long. CDR3 nucleotide sequence: TGTGCCAGCAGCTCCCCGGACAGGGGGCTTTATGGCTACACCTTC. This codes for CASSSPDRGLYGYTF.

CDR3 in amino acids: CASSTGQGGYEQYF. CDR3 nucleotide sequence: TGCGCCAGCAGCACCGGACAGGGGGGTTACGAGCAGTACTTC. This chain joins TRBV5-1 and TRBJ2-7; 10 nucleotides agree with TRBD1. V lost 4 bases, J lost 4 bases, and 5 bases stayed unmatched. This CDR3 is 14 amino acids long. CDR1 and CDR2 (germline): SGHRS, YFSETQ.

The J gene is TRBJ2-5, the V gene TRBV18, with D possibly matching TRBD2 (5 bases). This CDR3 comprises 16 residues. The V gene's germline CDR1 is KGHSH and CDR2 LQKENI. Trimming took 0 bases from V and 3 from J, leaving 14 bases between them. CDR3 in amino acids: CASSPPNSVGEETQYF. In DNA form, the CDR3 reads TGTGCCAGCTCACCACCCAATAGCGTTGGAGAAGAGACCCAGTACTTC.

The chain joins TRBV30 to TRBJ2-3; 12 bases are a match to TRBD1. The CDR3 length is 15 residues. The V gene end was trimmed by 5 bases and the J gene end by 4 bases; junction bases not matched to a gene: 7. Per the germline V gene, CDR1 is GTSNPN and CDR2 is SVGIG (reference sequence). The CDR3 sequence: CAWASGQGASDTQYF. The CDR3 bases are TGTGCCTGGGCGTCGGGACAGGGGGCTTCAGATACGCAGTATTTT.

This clonotype was recorded only once. CDR3 in amino acids: CASSRDSLLAKNIQYF. CDR3 coding DNA: TGTGCCAGCAGTCGGGACAGCCTCCTAGCCAAAAACATTCAGTACTTC. The chain has TRBV5-6 and TRBJ2-4; 7 bases align to TRBD1. Germline loops: CDR1 SGHDT, CDR2 YYEEEE. The ends lost 5 bases at V and 0 bases at J; junction bases unmatched: 8. There are 16 residues in the CDR3. Combining the CDR3 with reference TRBV5-6 and TRBJ2-4 gives the whole variable domain DAGVTQSPTHLIKTRGQQVTLRCSPKSGHDTVSWYQQALGQGPQFIFQYYEEEERQRGNFPDRFSGHQFPNYSSELNVNALLLGDSALYLCASSRDSLLAKNIQYFGAGTRLSVL.

The gene calls are TRBV20-1 and TRBJ2-3; no clear D gene. The V and J ends lost 2 bases and 5 bases respectively, with 11 bases between them. This CDR3 has 13 amino acids. Germline CDR1 and CDR2: DFQATT and SNEGSKA (reference sequence). This CDR3 reads CSARLPQVDTQYF. The CDR3 DNA reads TGCAGTGCTAGACTACCCCAGGTAGATACGCAGTATTTT.

This chain connects TRBV3-1 to TRBJ1-2; no firm D call. This CDR3 region has 13 residues. Between the trimmed V and J ends, which lost 2 bases and 8 bases, there was a span of 12 bases. CDR1 is LGHDT, CDR2 YNNKEL, per germline (reference sequence). CDR3 amino acids: CASSQSSQGGYTF. DNA of the CDR3: TGTGCCAGCAGCCAAAGCTCTCAAGGGGGCTACACCTTC.

The CDR3 DNA reads as TGTGCCAGCAGCTTCGAGACTCTAGGGGCCGGGGAGCTGTTTTTT. Its translation is CASSFETLGAGELFF. The genes are TRBV7-9 and TRBJ2-2; tentatively, D is TRBD1 (5 bases). This CDR3 has 15 amino acids. The V end lost 3 bases, the J end lost 6 bases, and 14 bases lay between the germline ends. The germline V gene has CDR1 SEHNR and CDR2 FQNEAQ (reference sequence).

The J gene is TRBJ2-1, the V gene TRBV20-1; TRBD2 aligns across 10 bases. V was pared by 3 bases and J by 9 bases, with 5 bases of the junction left unmatched. The germline V gene encodes CDR1 DFQATT and CDR2 SNEGSKA (reference sequence). The CDR3 has 13 residues. This CDR3 reads CSASPSGGGEQFF. CDR3 nucleotides: TGCAGTGCTAGTCCCAGCGGGGGGGGTGAGCAGTTCTTC.

The V call is TRBV19, the J call TRBJ2-7; tentatively, D is TRBD1 or TRBD2 (5 bases each). V lost 4 bases, J lost 2 bases, and 12 bases lay in between. Germline loops: CDR1 LNHDA, CDR2 SQIVND (reference sequence). The CDR3 is 14 amino acids. The CDR3: CASSSRRGTYEQYF. The CDR3 region has the DNA TGTGCCAGTAGTAGTCGACGGGGCACCTACGAGCAGTACTTC.

The gene calls are TRBV20-1 and TRBJ1-5, with TRBD1 as a possible D gene (6 bases). CDR1 is DFQATT and CDR2 is SNEGSKA in the germline V gene (reference sequence). V lost 5 bases and J lost 5, with 19 bases in between. The CDR3 has 15 residues. The CDR3 protein is CSAGKGGRNYQPQHF. As DNA, the CDR3 is TGCAGTGCTGGAAAGGGGGGACGGAATTATCAGCCCCAGCATTTT.

The V gene is TRBV20-1, the J gene TRBJ2-3; 7 bases line up with TRBD2. V lost 4 bases and J lost 2; bases outside the gene matches: 6. Germline V gene lookup returns CDR1 DFQATT and CDR2 SNEGSKA (reference sequence). CDR3 size: 14 residues. CDR3 region: CSANLAANTDTQYF. The DNA for the CDR3 is TGCAGTGCTAACCTAGCGGCCAACACAGATACGCAGTATTTT.

The chain uses TRBV12-3 or TRBV12-4 and TRBJ2-7; 12 bases align to TRBD1. Losses at the gene ends were 3 bases for V and 2 bases for J; bases not matched to a gene: 2. This CDR3 is built from 15 residues. The CDR3 here is CASSLGQGAPYEQYF. DNA of the CDR3: TGTGCCAGCAGTTTGGGACAGGGGGCCCCCTACGAGCAGTACTTC.

The gene calls are TRBV20-1 and TRBJ2-5, with 8 nucleotides matching TRBD1. The CDR3 consists of 18 residues. V lost 4 bases to trimming and J lost 2 bases; unmatched junction nucleotides: 18. The germline CDR1 and CDR2 sequences are DFQATT and SNEGSKA (reference sequence). The CDR3 DNA is TGCAGTGCTACCAGAGGGGACAGGAGGCTGGGGAAACAAGAGACCCAGTACTTC. Its translation: CSATRGDRRLGKQETQYF.